This TCR beta chain was documented in a study of T cells in Graves' hyperthyroidism and ophthalmopathy. The sample holds many counts of this clonotype. Its target is unknown. The investigators amplified TCR beta CDR3 regions from RNA transcripts. A first-round RT-PCR of the TCR CDR3 used the HTBI primer set. MiXCR, applied by TCRdb to the multiplex PCR reads, yields one record per CDR3 protein. The sample lists 240,000 or so distinct CDR3 sequences, roughly 15% occurring once. Study outcomes and limitations: Ophthalmopathy was model-predicted a median roughly 6.3 months pre-onset.

This CDR3 is 15 amino acids long. Germline assignment: CDR1 LNHDA and CDR2 SQIVND (reference sequence). V shed 3 bases, J shed 0 bases, and the junction held 4 bases outside the gene matches. The chain links TRBV19 to TRBJ2-7; 8 bases are shared with TRBD1. The source of this sequence is a woman aged 18-29 years with Graves' ophthalmopathy. Sequencing was carried out using blood. The CDR3 region has the DNA TGTGCCAGTAGTATGGGGACAGGCCTCTCCTACGAGCAGTACTTC. This encodes CASSMGTGLSYEQYF.